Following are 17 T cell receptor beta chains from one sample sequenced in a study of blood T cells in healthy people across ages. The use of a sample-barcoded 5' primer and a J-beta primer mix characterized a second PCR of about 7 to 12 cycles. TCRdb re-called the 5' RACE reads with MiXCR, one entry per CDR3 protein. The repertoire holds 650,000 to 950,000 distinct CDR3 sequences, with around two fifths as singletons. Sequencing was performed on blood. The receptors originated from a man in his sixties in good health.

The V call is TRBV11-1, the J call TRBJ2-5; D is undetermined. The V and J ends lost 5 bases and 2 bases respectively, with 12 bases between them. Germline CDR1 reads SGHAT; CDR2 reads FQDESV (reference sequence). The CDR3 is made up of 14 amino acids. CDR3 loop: CASSPSSGQETQYF. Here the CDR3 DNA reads TGTGCCAGCAGCCCCTCGTCAGGACAAGAGACCCAGTACTTC.

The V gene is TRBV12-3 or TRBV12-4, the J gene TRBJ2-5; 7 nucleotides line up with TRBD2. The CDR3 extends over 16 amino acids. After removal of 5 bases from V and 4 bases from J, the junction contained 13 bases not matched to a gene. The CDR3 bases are TGTGCCAGCAGTCTCCGTGGCAGCGGGGCCCGAGAGACCCAGTACTTC. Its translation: CASSLRGSGARETQYF.

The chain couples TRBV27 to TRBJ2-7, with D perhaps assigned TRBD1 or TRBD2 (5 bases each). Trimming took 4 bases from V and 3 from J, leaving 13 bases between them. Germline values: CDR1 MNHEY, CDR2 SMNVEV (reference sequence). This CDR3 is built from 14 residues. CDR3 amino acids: CASSSRGGIYEQYF. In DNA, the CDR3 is TGTGCCAGCAGTTCCCGGGGCGGAATCTACGAGCAGTACTTC.

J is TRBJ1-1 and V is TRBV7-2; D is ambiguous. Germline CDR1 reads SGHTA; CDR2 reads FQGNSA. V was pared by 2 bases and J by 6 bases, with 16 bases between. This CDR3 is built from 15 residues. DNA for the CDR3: TGTGCCAGCAGCTTACGAGGCTCGGGTTTCGCTGAAGCTTTCTTT. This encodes CASSLRGSGFAEAFF.

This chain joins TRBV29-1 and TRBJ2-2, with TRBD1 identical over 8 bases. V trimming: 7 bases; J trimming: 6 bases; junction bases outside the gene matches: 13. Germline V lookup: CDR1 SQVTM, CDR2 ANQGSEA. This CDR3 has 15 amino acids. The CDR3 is CSARIDETGAGELFF. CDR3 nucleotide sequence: TGCAGCGCCAGGATAGACGAGACAGGGGCCGGGGAGCTGTTTTTT.

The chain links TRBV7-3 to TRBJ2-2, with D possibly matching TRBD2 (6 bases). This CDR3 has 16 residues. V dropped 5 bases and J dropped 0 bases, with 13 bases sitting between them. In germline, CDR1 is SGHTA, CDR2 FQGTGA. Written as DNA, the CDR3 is TGTGCCAGCAGCCCGCGAGAGCGGGCGAACACCGGGGAGCTGTTTTTT. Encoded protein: CASSPRERANTGELFF.

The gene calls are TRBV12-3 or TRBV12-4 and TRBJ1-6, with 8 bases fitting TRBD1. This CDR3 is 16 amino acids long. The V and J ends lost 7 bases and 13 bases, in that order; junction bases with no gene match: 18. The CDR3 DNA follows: TGTGCCAGCATGAGGTCAGGGGGCGCGGCCAGAGCGCCCCTCCACTTT. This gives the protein CASMRSGGAARAPLHF.

For the CDR3, the DNA is TGCGCCAGCAGCCAACAAGAGGTGGGGGAGCAGTACTTC. Protein: CASSQQEVGEQYF. The rearrangement uses TRBV4-3 and TRBJ2-7; D unresolved. The CDR3 length is 13 residues. V was shortened by 2 bases and J by 7 bases, with 12 bases between the two germline ends. CDR1 and CDR2 (germline): LGHNA, YSLEER.

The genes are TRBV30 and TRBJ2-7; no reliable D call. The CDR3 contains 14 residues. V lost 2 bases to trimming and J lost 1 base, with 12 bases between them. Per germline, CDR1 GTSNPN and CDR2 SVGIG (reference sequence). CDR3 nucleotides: TGTGCCTGGAGTCGCGGCAAGGGATCCTACGAGCAGTACTTC. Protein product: CAWSRGKGSYEQYF.

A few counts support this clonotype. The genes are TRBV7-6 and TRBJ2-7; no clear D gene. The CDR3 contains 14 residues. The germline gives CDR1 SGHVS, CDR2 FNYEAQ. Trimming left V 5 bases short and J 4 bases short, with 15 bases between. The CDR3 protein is CASSPGLGSYEQYF. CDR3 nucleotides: TGTGCCAGCAGCCCCGGGCTAGGCTCTTACGAGCAGTACTTC.

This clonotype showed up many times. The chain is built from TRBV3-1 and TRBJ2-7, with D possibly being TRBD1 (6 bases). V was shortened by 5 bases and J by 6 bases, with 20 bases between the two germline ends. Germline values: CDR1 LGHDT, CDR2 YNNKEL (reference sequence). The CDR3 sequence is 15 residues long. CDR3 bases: TGTGCCAGCAGCGTCCGGCGAGGGGGAGAAGCCGAGCAGTACTTC. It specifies CASSVRRGGEAEQYF.

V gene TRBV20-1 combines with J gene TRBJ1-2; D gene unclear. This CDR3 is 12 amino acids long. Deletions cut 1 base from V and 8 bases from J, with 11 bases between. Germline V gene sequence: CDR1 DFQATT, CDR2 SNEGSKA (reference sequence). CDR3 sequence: CSARALAGGYTF. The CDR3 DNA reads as TGCAGTGCTAGAGCTTTAGCGGGGGGCTACACCTTC.

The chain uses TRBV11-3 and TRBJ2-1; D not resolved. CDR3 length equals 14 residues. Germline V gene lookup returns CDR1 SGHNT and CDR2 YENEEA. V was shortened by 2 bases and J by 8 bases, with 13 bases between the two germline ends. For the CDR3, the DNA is TGTGCCAGCAGCTTACGGTGGGGTTACGATGAGCAGTTCTTC. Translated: CASSLRWGYDEQFF.

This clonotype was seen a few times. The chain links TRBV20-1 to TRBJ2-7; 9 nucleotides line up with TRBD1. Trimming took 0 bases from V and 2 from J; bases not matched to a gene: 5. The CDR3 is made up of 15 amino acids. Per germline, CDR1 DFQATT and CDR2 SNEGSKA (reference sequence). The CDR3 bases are TGCAGTGCTAGAGATTTGGGACAGGGAACCTACGAGCAGTACTTC. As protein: CSARDLGQGTYEQYF.

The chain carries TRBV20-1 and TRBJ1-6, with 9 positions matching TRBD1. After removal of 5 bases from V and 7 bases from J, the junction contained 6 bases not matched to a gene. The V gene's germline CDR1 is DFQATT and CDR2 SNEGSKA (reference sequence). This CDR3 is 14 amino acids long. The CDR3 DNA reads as TGCAGTGCTTCGCTGGACAGGGGAAATTCACCCCTCCACTTT. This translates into CSASLDRGNSPLHF.

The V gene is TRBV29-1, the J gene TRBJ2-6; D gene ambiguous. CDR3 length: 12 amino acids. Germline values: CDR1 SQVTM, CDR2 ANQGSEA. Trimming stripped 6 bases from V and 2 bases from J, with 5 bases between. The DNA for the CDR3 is TGCAGCGTGGGCACTGGGGCCAACGTCCTGACTTTC. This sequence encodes CSVGTGANVLTF.

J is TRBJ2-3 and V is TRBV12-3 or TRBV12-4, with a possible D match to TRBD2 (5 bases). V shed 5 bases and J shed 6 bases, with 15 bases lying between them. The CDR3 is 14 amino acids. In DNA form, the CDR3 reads TGTGCCAGCAGTGACGACTCTCCGGGGGATACGCAGTATTTT. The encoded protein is CASSDDSPGDTQYF.